Sequencing of this T cell receptor (beta chain) was carried out in a study of a mutant IDH1 vaccine in newly diagnosed glioma. Study context: There were eight vaccinations for patients, given in weeks 1, 3, 5, 7, 11, 15, 19 and 23. Beginning 4-6 weeks after radiotherapy alone, or with temozolomide cycles, vaccination took place. Patients' prior therapy spanned radiotherapy, temozolomide, or both; most underwent both. Study-wide findings and caveats: Changes in top peripheral clonotypes did not appear linked to pseudoprogression.

With regard to this clone: Antigen specificity is unknown.

This sample's time point: week 11, during vaccination. Alongside topical imiquimod, each dose of vaccine comprised 300 ug of mutant IDH1 20-mer peptide. The protocol was immunoSEQ multiplex PCR, while the TCRdb copy is restricted to in-frame clones and leaves out a portion. Of some 60,000 clones in the sample, about four fifths were seen once. V was pared by 4 bases and J by 4 bases, with 11 bases between. Germline V CDR1 and CDR2: MNHEY, SMNVEV (reference sequence). The CDR3 is made up of 13 amino acids. This sequence originates from a man aged 50-59 years with glioma. The input for sequencing was PBMCs, taken from a glioma patient whose treatment included an IDH1 peptide vaccine. V usage is TRBV27 and J usage is TRBJ2-7; perhaps TRBD1 as D (5 bases). The CDR3 reads CASSWQGQYEQYF. The CDR3 nucleotides read TGTGCCAGCAGTTGGCAGGGCCAGTACGAGCAGTACTTC.